The source of this T cell receptor (beta chain) is a study of cytotoxic CD8 clonotypes in ibrutinib-treated CLL. Study in general: The patient breakdown showed roughly ten relapsed/refractory and some 14 treatment-naive cases, with fewer than 18 IGHV unmutated. Patients gave response samples after a median about eleven months of treatment, range 6 to 36.

This clone was recorded once. Its specificity is unknown. Findings and caveats of the study: Clonality increased at ibrutinib response and stayed stable in sustained remission. At progression, however, it fell back toward baseline. Clonality at baseline surpassed age-matched healthy donors and tracked circulating CD8+ T-cell counts.

Germline CDR1 MNHEY, CDR2 SVGAGI. Trimming removed 3 bases from V and 7 bases from J, with 13 bases in between. The CDR3 loop spans 14 amino acids. The table came from immunoSEQ multiplex PCR; TCRdb's copy has only in-frame clones and leaves some out. The table has under 45,000 clones, 55% to 80% seen once. The receptor comes from a human donor with chronic lymphocytic leukemia. The rearrangement links TRBV6-5 to TRBJ2-1; weak D call: TRBD2 (6 bases). The specimen comprised PBMCs, sampled at disease progression, from a patient treated with ibrutinib. The CDR3 DNA reads as TGTGCCAGCAGTTATCGGGACTCCTTGAATGAGCAGTTCTTC. Its translation: CASSYRDSLNEQFF.